The 6 T cell receptor beta chains below come from one sample, sequenced in a study of beta chain features in type 1 diabetes. The investigators reverse transcribed all of the isolated RNA, so they sequenced expressed TCRB transcripts. Profiled with immunoSEQ multiplex PCR; TCRdb holds only in-frame clones, not every one. The data show fewer than 150,000 clones, about 7% seen once. Sequenced sample: central memory CD4+ T cells from blood. These receptors were taken from a woman in her twenties or thirties in good health.

In its sample, this clone was seen many times. The J gene is TRBJ1-4, the V gene TRBV15; TRBD1 matches 7 bases. The germline gives CDR1 LNHNV, CDR2 YYDKDF (reference sequence). Trimming took 1 base from V and 1 from J; bases not matched to a gene: 6. There are 17 residues in the CDR3. The CDR3 sequence: CATSRAGTVRTNEKLFF. In nucleotides, the CDR3 is TGTGCCACCAGCAGAGCCGGGACAGTAAGAACTAATGAAAAACTGTTTTTT.

This clone turned up a few times. The chain has TRBV4-1 and TRBJ1-1, with TRBD1 as a possible D gene (6 bases). Germline V gene sequence: CDR1 MGHRA, CDR2 YSYEKL. Trimming took off 4 bases at V and 1 base at J, with 13 bases between the two ends. The CDR3 contains 15 residues. DNA for the CDR3: TGCGCCAGCAGCCTCTCCCCGGGACAGAACACTGAAGCTTTCTTT. Encoded protein: CASSLSPGQNTEAFF.

The rearrangement links TRBV30 to TRBJ1-3; D is unresolved. Germline CDR1 reads GTSNPN; CDR2 reads SVGIG (reference sequence). V was shortened by 0 bases and J by 2 bases, with 17 bases between the two germline ends. The CDR3 is made up of 17 amino acids. The CDR3 DNA reads as TGTGCCTGGAGTGTACTCACTCCTAGAAGTCCTGGAAACACCATATATTTT. Protein product: CAWSVLTPRSPGNTIYF.

This clone was counted between two and nine times. The chain is built from TRBV20-1 and TRBJ2-7; a possible D gene is TRBD2 (5 bases). Germline CDR1 DFQATT, CDR2 SNEGSKA (reference sequence). CDR3 length: 11 residues. V dropped 7 bases and J dropped 6 bases, with 13 bases sitting between them. The CDR3 protein is CSGARASEQYF. CDR3 nucleotides: TGCAGTGGGGCGAGGGCATCCGAGCAGTACTTC.

The sample holds a few counts of this clone. The rearrangement links TRBV18 to TRBJ2-5, with D perhaps matching TRBD2 (6 bases). CDR1 and CDR2 from the germline V gene are KGHSH and LQKENI. The CDR3 consists of 12 residues. The V gene lost 2 bases and the J gene lost 5 bases, with 6 bases spanning the gap. The CDR3: CASSPAGETQYF. DNA for the CDR3: TGTGCCAGCTCACCAGCGGGGGAGACCCAGTACTTC.

This chain links TRBV7-2 with TRBJ2-3, with D possibly matching TRBD2 (6 bases). The V gene lost 8 bases and the J gene lost 7 bases, with 13 bases spanning the gap. This CDR3 region has 12 residues. Germline loops: CDR1 SGHTA, CDR2 FQGNSA. Here the CDR3 DNA reads TGTGCCAGCGTCCGGGACTCCAATACGCAGTATTTT. Protein: CASVRDSNTQYF.